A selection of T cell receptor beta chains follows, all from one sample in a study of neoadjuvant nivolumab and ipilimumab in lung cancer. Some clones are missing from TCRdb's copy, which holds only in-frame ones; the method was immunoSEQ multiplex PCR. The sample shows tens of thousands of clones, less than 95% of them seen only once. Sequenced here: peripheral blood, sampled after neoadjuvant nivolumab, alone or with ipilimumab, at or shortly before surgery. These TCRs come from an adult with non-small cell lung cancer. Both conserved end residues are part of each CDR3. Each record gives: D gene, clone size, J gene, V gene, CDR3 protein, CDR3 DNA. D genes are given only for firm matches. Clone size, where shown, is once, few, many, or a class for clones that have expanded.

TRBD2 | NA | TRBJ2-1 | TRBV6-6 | CASLLAGEQFF | TGTGCCAGCCTACTAGCGGGGGAGCAGTTCTTC
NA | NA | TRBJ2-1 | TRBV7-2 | CASSPRPLNEQFF | TGTGCCAGCAGCCCCCGACCCCTCAATGAGCAGTTCTTC
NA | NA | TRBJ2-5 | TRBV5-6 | CASSYGSTETQYF | TGTGCCAGCAGCTATGGTAGTACGGAGACCCAGTACTTC
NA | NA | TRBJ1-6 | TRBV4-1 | CASSQGPAYNSPLHF | TGCGCCAGCAGCCAAGGGCCGGCTTATAATTCACCCCTCCACTTT
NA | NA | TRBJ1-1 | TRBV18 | CASSPRDGTEAFF | TGTGCCAGCTCACCAAGGGACGGCACTGAAGCTTTCTTT
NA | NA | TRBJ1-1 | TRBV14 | CASSQVVLETPDF | TGTGCCAGCAGCCAAGTTGTTTTGGAGACACCAGACTTT
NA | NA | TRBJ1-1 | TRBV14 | CASSRRAETEAFF | TGTGCCAGCAGCCGCAGGGCAGAAACTGAAGCTTTCTTT
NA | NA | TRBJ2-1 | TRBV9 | CASSVGAESYNEQFF | TGTGCCAGCAGCGTAGGGGCAGAGTCCTACAATGAGCAGTTCTTC
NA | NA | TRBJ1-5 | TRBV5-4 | CASSQRGESTPQHF | TGTGCCAGCAGCCAGAGGGGGGAATCGACGCCCCAGCATTTT
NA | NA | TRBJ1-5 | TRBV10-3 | CAISDLQGNQPQHF | TGTGCCATCAGTGATTTGCAGGGGAATCAGCCCCAGCATTTT
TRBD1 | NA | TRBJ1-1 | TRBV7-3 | CASSSEGTVSEAFF | TGTGCCAGCAGCTCTGAGGGGACAGTCTCTGAAGCTTTCTTT
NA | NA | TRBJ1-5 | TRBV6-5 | CASSQRQDQPQHF | TGTGCCAGCAGTCAACGACAGGATCAGCCCCAGCATTTT
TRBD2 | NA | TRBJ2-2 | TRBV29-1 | CSVLTSGPTGELFF | TGCAGCGTTCTCACTAGCGGGCCTACCGGGGAGCTGTTTTTT
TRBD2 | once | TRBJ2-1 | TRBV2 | CASSSGTSGGHNEQFF | TGTGCCAGCAGTTCAGGGACTAGCGGGGGGCACAATGAGCAGTTCTTC
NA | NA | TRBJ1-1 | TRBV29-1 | CSVKVSVGSNTEAFF | TGCAGCGTTAAAGTCTCGGTGGGTTCAAACACTGAAGCTTTCTTT
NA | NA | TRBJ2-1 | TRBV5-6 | CASSFLGGDEQFF | TGTGCCAGCAGCTTCCTGGGCGGCGATGAGCAGTTCTTC
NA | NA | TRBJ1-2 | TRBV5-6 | CASSASEVGYTF | TGTGCCAGCAGCGCCTCAGAAGTTGGCTACACCTTC
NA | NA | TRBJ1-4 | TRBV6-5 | CASSDAQVNEKLFF | TGTGCCAGCAGCGACGCCCAAGTTAATGAAAAACTGTTTTTT
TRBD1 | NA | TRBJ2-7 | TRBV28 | CASRTGGQGEQYF | TGTGCCAGCAGAACAGGGGGCCAGGGCGAGCAGTACTTC
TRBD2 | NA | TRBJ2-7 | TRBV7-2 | CASSSVLAGAEQYF | TGTGCCAGCAGCTCTGTGCTAGCGGGGGCCGAGCAGTACTTC
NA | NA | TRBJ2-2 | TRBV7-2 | CASSASNTGELFF | TGTGCCAGCAGCGCCTCGAACACCGGGGAGCTGTTTTTT
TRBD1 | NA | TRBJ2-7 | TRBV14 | CASSPPGQGLFQYF | TGTGCCAGCAGTCCACCGGGACAGGGCCTTTTCCAGTACTTC
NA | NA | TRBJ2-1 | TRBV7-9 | CASSLTESVNEQFF | TGTGCCAGCAGCTTGACAGAAAGCGTCAATGAGCAGTTCTTC
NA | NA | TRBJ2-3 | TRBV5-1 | CASSSTGISTDTQYF | TGCGCCAGCAGCTCCACCGGGATTAGCACAGATACGCAGTATTTT
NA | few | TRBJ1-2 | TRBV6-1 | CASSAQGYSGTF | TGTGCCAGCAGTGCGCAGGGCTACTCGGGCACCTTC
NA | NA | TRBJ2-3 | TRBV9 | CASSILQGGITDTQYF | TGTGCCAGCAGCATCCTCCAAGGAGGGATCACAGATACGCAGTATTTT
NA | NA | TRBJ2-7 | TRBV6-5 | CASSVDRFPYEQYF | TGTGCCAGCAGTGTGGACAGATTCCCCTACGAGCAGTACTTC
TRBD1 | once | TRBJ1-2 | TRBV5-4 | CASSYSGTGVYYGYTF | TGTGCCAGCAGCTACAGCGGGACAGGGGTTTACTATGGCTACACCTTC
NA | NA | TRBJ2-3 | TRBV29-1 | CSVDLGAGLTDTQYF | TGCAGCGTTGACCTCGGGGCTGGGCTGACAGATACGCAGTATTTT
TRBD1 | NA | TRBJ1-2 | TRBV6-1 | CASSDRDRGSGYTF | TGTGCCAGCAGTGACCGGGACAGGGGCTCTGGCTACACCTTC
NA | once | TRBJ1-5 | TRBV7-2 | CASSFGQSGQPQHF | TGTGCCAGCAGCTTCGGACAAAGTGGGCAGCCCCAGCATTTT
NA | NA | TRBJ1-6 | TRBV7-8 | CASNLPGYDSPLHF | TGTGCCAGCAATCTCCCAGGGTATGATTCACCCCTCCACTTT
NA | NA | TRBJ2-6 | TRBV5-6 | CASSHNRASGANVLTF | TGTGCCAGCAGCCACAATAGAGCCTCTGGGGCCAACGTCCTGACTTTC
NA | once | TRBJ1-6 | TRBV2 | CASRQSDTYNSPLHF | TGTGCCAGCCGACAGAGTGATACCTATAATTCACCCCTCCACTTT
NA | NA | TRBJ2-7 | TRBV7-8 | CASSFRQANSYEQYF | TGTGCCAGCAGCTTTCGACAGGCCAACTCCTACGAGCAGTACTTC
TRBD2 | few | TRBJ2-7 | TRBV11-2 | CASSLGGEEQYF | TGTGCCAGCAGCCTGGGGGGGGAGGAGCAGTACTTC
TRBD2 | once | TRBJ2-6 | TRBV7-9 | CASSPHSGAGANVLTF | TGTGCCAGCAGCCCCCACAGCGGGGCCGGGGCCAACGTCCTGACTTTC
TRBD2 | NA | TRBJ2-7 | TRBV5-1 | CASSLLAGGQINEQYF | TGCGCCAGCAGCTTACTAGCGGGGGGGCAAATCAACGAGCAGTACTTC
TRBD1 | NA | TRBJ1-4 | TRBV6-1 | CASSDPDRQGAWEKLFF | TGTGCCAGCAGTGACCCAGATCGACAGGGGGCTTGGGAAAAACTGTTTTTT
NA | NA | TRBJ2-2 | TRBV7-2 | CASSFSLTGELFF | TGTGCCAGCAGCTTCTCCCTTACCGGGGAGCTGTTTTTT
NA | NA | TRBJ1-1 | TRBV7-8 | CASSSYRFMNTEAFF | TGTGCCAGCAGCTCTTACAGGTTCATGAACACTGAAGCTTTCTTT